The 4 T cell receptor beta chains below come from one sample, sequenced in a study of blood T cell repertoires in COVID-19. Repertoires were generated with immunoSEQ multiplex PCR, while TCRdb's copy carries only in-frame clones and drops some. The table has about 360,000 clones, 80% to 90% seen once. The sequencing input was peripheral blood. The source is a woman aged 55-70 years with COVID-19, enrolled during active disease.

This clone was seen a few times. The gene calls are TRBV18 and TRBJ1-1, with D unclear. V was shortened by 3 bases and J by 3 bases, with 17 bases between the two germline ends. The CDR3 is 16 amino acids. Per the germline V gene, CDR1 is KGHSH and CDR2 is LQKENI. The CDR3 coding sequence is TGTGCCAGCTCACCCCGTTCGGTTTTACGGGACACTGAAGCTTTCTTT. This translates into CASSPRSVLRDTEAFF. The entire variable domain, with the rest obtained from reference TRBV18 and TRBJ1-1, is as follows: NAGVMQNPRHLVRRRGQEARLRCSPMKGHSHVYWYRQLPEEGLKFMVYLQKENIIDESGMPKERFSAEFPKEGPSILRIQQVVRGDSAAYFCASSPRSVLRDTEAFFGQGTRLTVV.

The gene calls are TRBV9 and TRBJ1-6; TRBD1 agrees at 7 bases. The CDR3 spans 18 residues. From germline, CDR1 is SGDLS and CDR2 YYNGEE. V shed 0 bases and J 1 base; nucleotides not matched to a gene: 7. The CDR3 DNA reads TGTGCCAGCAGCGTAGACGAGGGGGCAGGATCCTATAATTCACCCCTCCACTTT. It specifies CASSVDEGAGSYNSPLHF.

This chain connects TRBV30 to TRBJ1-5, with 9 bases identical to TRBD1. Germline CDR1 reads GTSNPN; CDR2 reads SVGIG (reference sequence). The CDR3 is made up of 13 amino acids. The trim removed 0 bases at V and 7 bases at J, leaving 1 base unmatched. The CDR3 loop is CAWSVGQGQPQHF. For the CDR3, the DNA is TGTGCCTGGAGTGTCGGACAGGGGCAGCCCCAGCATTTT.

This clone was recorded once. V usage is TRBV19 and J usage is TRBJ2-1; the match to TRBD2 covers 13 bases. This CDR3 has 15 amino acids. The V gene's germline CDR1 is LNHDA and CDR2 SQIVND (reference sequence). Losses at the gene ends were 1 base for V and 9 bases for J; bases not matched to a gene: 3. CDR3 sequence (DNA): TGTGCCAGTAGTATAGTACTAGCGGGGGGGGCTGAGCAGTTCTTC. Residues: CASSIVLAGGAEQFF.